What follows is one T cell receptor (beta chain) and its context. The antigen is unknown. These data belong to a study of cytomegalovirus exposure and HLA in healthy donors. The study's findings and limits: It was found in a later analysis that first-cohort TCR clusters tended to co-occur in the 100 to 150 validation repertoires.

TCRdb keeps only in-frame clones here, not all; method: immunoSEQ multiplex PCR. The table has about 170,000 clones, approximately 96% seen once; the top ten hold approximately 0.97%. The germline CDR1 and CDR2 sequences are SEHNR and FQNEAQ (reference sequence). Trimming removed 1 base at V and 9 bases at J, with 10 bases between. The CDR3 is 13 amino acids. Material: PBMCs. V usage is TRBV7-9 and J usage is TRBJ1-5; unclear D gene. The receptor's source is a woman aged 18-30 years in good health and CMV-seronegative. The CDR3 sequence: CASSLDSVRPQHF. The CDR3 DNA follows: TGTGCCAGCAGCTTAGACTCGGTACGGCCCCAGCATTTT. The whole variable domain, filled in from reference TRBV7-9 and TRBJ1-5, reads DTGVSQNPRHKITKRGQNVTFRCDPISEHNRLYWYRQTLGQGPEFLTYFQNEAQLEKSRLLSDRFSAERPKGSFSTLEIQRTEQGDSAMYLCASSLDSVRPQHFGDGTRLSIL.